The TCR beta chain under discussion was sequenced for a study of STAT5B mutations in CD4+ large granular lymphocyte leukemia. Generated by immunoSEQ multiplex PCR, the TCRdb table keeps only in-frame clones and is missing some. The sample contains approximately 20,000 clones, about 80% of which appear only once. With respect to this clone: The antigen is undetermined.

Notes on the study in general: Top patient clones used TRBV06 genes more often: 8/27 versus 2/35 in controls.

The germline gives CDR1 WNHNN, CDR2 SYGVQD (reference sequence). This CDR3 has 15 residues. The V and J ends lost 6 bases and 6 bases, in that order; junction bases with no gene match: 6. The gene calls are TRBV10-1 and TRBJ2-3; TRBD2 agrees at 13 bases. The source material was CD4+ T cells from blood buffy coats. The clonotype originates from a human donor in good health. This chain's CDR3 is CASSYGTSGTDTQYF. DNA for the CDR3: TGCGCCAGCAGCTACGGGACTAGCGGGACGGATACGCAGTATTTT.